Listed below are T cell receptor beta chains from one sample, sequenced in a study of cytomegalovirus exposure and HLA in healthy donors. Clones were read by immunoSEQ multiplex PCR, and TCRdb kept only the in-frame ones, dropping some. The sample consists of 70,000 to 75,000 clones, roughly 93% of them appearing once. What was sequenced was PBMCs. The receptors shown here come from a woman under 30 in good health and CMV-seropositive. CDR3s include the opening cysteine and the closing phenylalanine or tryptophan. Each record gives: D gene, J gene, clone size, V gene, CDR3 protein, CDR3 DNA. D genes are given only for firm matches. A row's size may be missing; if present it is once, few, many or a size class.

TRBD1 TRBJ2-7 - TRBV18 CASSQAPQQGTYEQYF TGTGCCAGCTCACAGGCACCTCAACAGGGGACCTACGAGCAGTACTTC
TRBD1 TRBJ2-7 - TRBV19 CASSPAGGSYEQYF TGTGCCAGTAGCCCTGCAGGGGGATCCTACGAGCAGTACTTC
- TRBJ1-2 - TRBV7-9 CASSLAAGGSYGYTF TGTGCCAGCAGCTTAGCGGCGGGGGGGTCCTATGGCTACACCTTC
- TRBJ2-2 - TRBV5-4 CASSPLREGSGELFF TGTGCCAGCAGTCCACTCAGGGAAGGAAGCGGGGAGCTGTTTTTT
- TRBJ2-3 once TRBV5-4 CASSSSADTQYF TGTGCCAGCAGCTCTAGCGCAGATACGCAGTATTTT
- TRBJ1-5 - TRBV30 CAWSARQRGSNQPQHF TGTGCCTGGAGTGCCCGCCAGCGAGGGTCCAATCAGCCCCAGCATTTT
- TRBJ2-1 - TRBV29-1 CSVYYYNEQFF TGCAGCGTTTACTACTACAATGAGCAGTTCTTC
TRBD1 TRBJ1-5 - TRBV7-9 CASSWDRGSNQPQHF TGTGCCAGCAGCTGGGACAGGGGTAGCAATCAGCCCCAGCATTTT
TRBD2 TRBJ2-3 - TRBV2 CASSERASGGRDTQYF TGTGCCAGCAGTGAGAGGGCTAGCGGGGGACGAGATACGCAGTATTTT
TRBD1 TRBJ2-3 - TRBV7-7 CASSPGTGRSDTQYF TGTGCTAGCAGCCCAGGGACAGGGAGGTCAGATACGCAGTATTTT
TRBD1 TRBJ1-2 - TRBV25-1 CASSVQGVFGYTF TGTGCCAGCAGTGTACAGGGGGTGTTCGGCTACACCTTC
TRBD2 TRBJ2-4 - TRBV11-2 CASKMGLAVNENIQYF TGTGCCAGCAAAATGGGACTAGCGGTGAATGAAAACATTCAGTACTTC
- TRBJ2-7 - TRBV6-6 CACFGSESDEQYF TGTGCCTGTTTCGGGAGCGAAAGCGACGAGCAGTACTTC
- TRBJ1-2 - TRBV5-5 CASRVRGDYGYTF TGTGCCAGCAGGGTGCGGGGTGACTATGGCTACACCTTC
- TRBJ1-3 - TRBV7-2 CASSLELLGNTIYF TGTGCCAGCAGCTTAGAACTCTTGGGAAACACCATATATTTT
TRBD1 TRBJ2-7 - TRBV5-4 CASSSPGQGLYEQYF TGTGCCAGCAGCTCCCCGGGACAGGGCCTCTACGAGCAGTACTTC
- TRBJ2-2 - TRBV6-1 CASDPGDVRELFF TGTGCCAGTGACCCGGGTGATGTGAGGGAGCTGTTTTTT
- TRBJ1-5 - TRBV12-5 CASGLGQGSNQPQHF TGTGCTAGTGGTTTGGGGCAGGGGAGCAATCAGCCCCAGCATTTT
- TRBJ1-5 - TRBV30 CAYINPRHESQHF TGTGCCTACATCAACCCTCGACATGAGTCCCAGCATTTT
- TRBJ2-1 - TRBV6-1 CASSDGIGRVNEQFF TGTGCCAGCAGTGACGGGATCGGACGAGTCAATGAGCAGTTCTTC
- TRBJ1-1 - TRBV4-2 CASSPTSRTEAFF TGTGCCAGCAGCCCCACCAGCAGGACTGAAGCTTTCTTT
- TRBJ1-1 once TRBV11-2 CASSHGTGPEAFF TGTGCCAGCAGCCATGGCACAGGGCCTGAAGCTTTCTTT
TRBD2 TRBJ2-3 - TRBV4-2 CASSLRGGARFTDTQYF TGTGCCAGCAGTCTCCGGGGGGGGGCTCGCTTCACAGATACGCAGTATTTT
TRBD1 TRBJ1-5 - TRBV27 CASRDREGQPQHF TGTGCCAGCAGAGACAGGGAAGGGCAGCCCCAGCATTTT
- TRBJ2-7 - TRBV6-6 CASTLGQPNYEQYF TGTGCCAGCACCTTAGGACAGCCAAACTACGAGCAGTACTTC
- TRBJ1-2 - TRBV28 CASSSPGAGRVYGYTF TGTGCCAGCAGTTCCCCCGGGGCAGGGAGGGTCTATGGCTACACCTTC
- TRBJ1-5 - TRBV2 CASSVRGGNQPQHF TGTGCCAGCAGTGTTAGGGGTGGCAATCAGCCCCAGCATTTT
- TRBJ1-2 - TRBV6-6 CASSLQGDGHYGYTF TGTGCCAGCAGTTTACAGGGAGATGGGCACTATGGCTACACCTTC
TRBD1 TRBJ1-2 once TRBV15 CATSRLGTGGNGYTF TGTGCCACCAGCAGACTCGGGACAGGGGGAAATGGCTACACCTTC
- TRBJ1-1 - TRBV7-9 CASSPGRGFGLDTEAFF TGTGCCAGCAGCCCCGGGAGGGGGTTTGGGTTGGACACTGAAGCTTTCTTT
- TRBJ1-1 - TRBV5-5 CASSGTGSLYTEAFF TGTGCCAGCAGCGGTACAGGGTCTCTGTACACTGAAGCTTTCTTT
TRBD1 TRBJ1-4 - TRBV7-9 CASSRREQGDREKLFF TGTGCCAGCAGCCGCCGAGAACAGGGGGATCGTGAAAAACTGTTTTTT
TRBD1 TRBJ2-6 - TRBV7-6 CASSLRQGAAPDSGANVLTF TGTGCCAGCAGCCTTAGACAGGGGGCTGCTCCGGACTCTGGGGCCAACGTCCTGACTTTC
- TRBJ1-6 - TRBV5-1 CASSLDRAYNSPLHF TGCGCCAGCAGCTTGGACAGGGCCTATAATTCACCCCTCCACTTT
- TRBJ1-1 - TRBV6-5 CASSHPEGTEAFF TGTGCCAGCAGTCACCCCGAGGGCACTGAAGCTTTCTTT
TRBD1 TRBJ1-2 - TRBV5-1 CASSFGPGQGGGYTF TGCGCCAGCAGCTTTGGTCCGGGACAGGGAGGAGGCTACACCTTC
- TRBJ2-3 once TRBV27 CASSFIAQRSTSTDTQYF TGTGCCAGCAGTTTTATTGCTCAGCGGAGCACTAGCACAGATACGCAGTATTTT
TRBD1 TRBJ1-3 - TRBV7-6 CASSSWDRSGNTIYF TGTGCCAGCAGCTCTTGGGACAGGTCTGGAAACACCATATATTTT